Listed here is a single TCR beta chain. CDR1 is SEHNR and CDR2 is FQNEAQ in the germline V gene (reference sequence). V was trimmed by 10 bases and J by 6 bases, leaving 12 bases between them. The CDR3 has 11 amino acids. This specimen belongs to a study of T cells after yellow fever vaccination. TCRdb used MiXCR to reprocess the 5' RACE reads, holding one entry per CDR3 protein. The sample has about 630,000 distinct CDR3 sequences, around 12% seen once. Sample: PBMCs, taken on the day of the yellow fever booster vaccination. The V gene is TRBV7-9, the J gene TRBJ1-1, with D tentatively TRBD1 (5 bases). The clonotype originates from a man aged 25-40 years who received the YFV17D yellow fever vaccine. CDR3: CAIGQGAEAFF. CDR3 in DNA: TGTGCCATCGGGCAGGGCGCTGAAGCTTTCTTT.